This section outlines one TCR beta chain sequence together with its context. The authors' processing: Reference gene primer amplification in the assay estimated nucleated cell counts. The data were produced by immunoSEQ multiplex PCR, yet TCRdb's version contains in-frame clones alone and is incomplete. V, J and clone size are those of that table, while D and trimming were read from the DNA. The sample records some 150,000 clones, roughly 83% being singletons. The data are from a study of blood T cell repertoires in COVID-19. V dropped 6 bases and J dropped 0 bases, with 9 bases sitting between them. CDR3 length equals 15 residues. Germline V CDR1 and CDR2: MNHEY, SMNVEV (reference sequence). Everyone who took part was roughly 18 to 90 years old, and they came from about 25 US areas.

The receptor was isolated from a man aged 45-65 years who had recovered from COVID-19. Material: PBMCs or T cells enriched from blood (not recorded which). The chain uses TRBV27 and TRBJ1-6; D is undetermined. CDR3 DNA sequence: TGTGCCAGCAGGGACGGGAGCTCCTATAATTCACCCCTCCACTTT. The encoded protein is CASRDGSSYNSPLHF.